The 27 T cell receptor beta chains listed next were all sequenced from one sample in a study of T cell clones after liver transplantation. The protocol was immunoSEQ multiplex PCR, while the TCRdb copy is restricted to in-frame clones and leaves out a portion. The table has about 78,000 clones, about 80% seen once. The material sequenced was CD4+ T cells from blood, taken before liver transplant. These receptors originate from a human donor who received a liver transplant.

This sequence joins TRBV28 and TRBJ1-5; no reliable D call. Germline V gene data show CDR1 as MDHEN and CDR2 as SYDVKM. V lost 7 bases and J lost 6, with 19 bases in between. The CDR3 is 15 amino acids. The CDR3 spells CASIIQGGMGQPQHF. CDR3 in DNA: TGTGCCAGCATAATTCAAGGAGGGATGGGTCAGCCCCAGCATTTT.

This chain connects TRBV18 to TRBJ1-2, with TRBD1 matching 7 bases. The CDR3 consists of 14 residues. Per the germline V gene, CDR1 is KGHSH and CDR2 is LQKENI. V lost 2 bases to trimming and J lost 4 bases; unmatched junction nucleotides: 4. CDR3 region: CASSPGTDSYGYTF. The CDR3 DNA reads TGTGCCAGCTCACCAGGGACAGACAGCTATGGCTACACCTTC.

This chain links TRBV6-1 with TRBJ1-1, with D perhaps TRBD1 (5 bases). CDR1 MNHNS and CDR2 SASEGT come from the germline V gene. The CDR3 is made up of 14 amino acids. V lost 9 bases and J lost 3, with 17 bases in between. CDR3 in amino acids: CASAGSFGDTEAFF. In DNA form, the CDR3 reads TGTGCCAGTGCAGGGTCTTTTGGTGACACTGAAGCTTTCTTT.

This clone showed up just a few times. The V and J genes are TRBV6-1 and TRBJ1-2; perhaps TRBD1 as D (6 bases). Germline V lookup: CDR1 MNHNS, CDR2 SASEGT. The CDR3 totals 13 residues. With 9 bases removed from V and 0 bases from J, the gap between germline ends came to 11 bases. The CDR3 DNA follows: TGTGCCAGTAACAGGGCTCCTAACTATGGCTACACCTTC. This codes for CASNRAPNYGYTF.

The V and J genes are TRBV7-2 and TRBJ2-2; tentatively, D is TRBD2 (6 bases). This CDR3 comprises 14 residues. In germline, CDR1 is SGHTA, CDR2 FQGNSA. V was shortened by 6 bases and J by 0 bases, with 8 bases between the two germline ends. In nucleotides, the CDR3 is TGTGCCAGCAGAGGAGGGGCGAACACCGGGGAGCTGTTTTTT. This translates into CASRGGANTGELFF. The variable domain in full, completed from reference TRBV7-2 and TRBJ2-2, reads GAGVSQSPSNKVTEKGKDVELRCDPISGHTALYWYRQSLGQGLEFLIYFQGNSAPDKSGLPSDRFSAERTGGSVSTLTIQRTQQEDSAVYLCASRGGANTGELFFGEGSRLTVL.

The sample holds one count of this clone. The chain has TRBV5-4 and TRBJ1-1; 9 positions agree with TRBD1. J gave up 0 bases and V 4 bases, and 4 bases lay outside the gene matches. The CDR3 spans 15 residues. CDR1 SGHNT and CDR2 YYREEE come from the germline V gene (reference sequence). CDR3 in amino acids: CASSTRQGVNTEAFF. The CDR3 DNA reads as TGTGCCAGCAGCACCCGACAGGGGGTGAACACTGAAGCTTTCTTT. The full variable domain, with the rest looked up from reference TRBV5-4 and TRBJ1-1, is ETGVTQSPTHLIKTRGQQVTLRCSSQSGHNTVSWYQQALGQGPQFIFQYYREEENGRGNFPPRFSGLQFPNYSSELNVNALELDDSALYLCASSTRQGVNTEAFFGQGTRLTVV.

The chain recombines TRBV6-5 with TRBJ2-5, with 8 bases identical to TRBD1. The germline CDR1 and CDR2 sequences are MNHEY and SVGAGI. The CDR3 is 14 residues long. J lost 6 bases, V lost 5 bases, and 8 bases had no gene match. CDR3 residues: CASSRAGGAKTQYF. CDR3 sequence (DNA): TGTGCCAGCAGTCGCGCAGGGGGCGCGAAGACCCAGTACTTC.

The chain carries TRBV7-2 and TRBJ1-4; TRBD1 matches 12 bases. The germline V gene has CDR1 SGHTA and CDR2 FQGNSA. Unmatched junction bases numbered 2, after V lost 1 base and J lost 5 bases. This CDR3 is built from 16 residues. As DNA, the CDR3 is TGTGCCAGCAGCTTAGGGGGGACAGGGGGCAATGAAAAACTGTTTTTT. Protein: CASSLGGTGGNEKLFF.

The chain has TRBV5-4 and TRBJ1-1; 11 positions agree with TRBD1. This CDR3 is built from 15 residues. Looked up from germline, CDR1 is SGHNT and CDR2 is YYREEE (reference sequence). The V segment lost 2 bases and the J segment 2 bases; nucleotides outside the gene matches: 2. CDR3: CASSFGTGGNTEAFF. The CDR3 region has the DNA TGTGCCAGCAGCTTCGGGACAGGGGGAAACACTGAAGCTTTCTTT.

The rearrangement links TRBV7-2 to TRBJ2-2, with no clear D. The V gene lost 2 bases and the J gene lost 6 bases, with 7 bases spanning the gap. Germline CDR1 SGHTA, CDR2 FQGNSA. This CDR3 is 13 amino acids long. The CDR3 protein is CASSLNLAGELFF. The CDR3 DNA reads TGTGCCAGCAGCTTAAATTTGGCCGGGGAGCTGTTTTTT.

This chain links TRBV6-1 with TRBJ1-5; the match to TRBD1 covers 7 bases. The V and J ends lost 4 bases and 1 base, in that order; junction bases with no gene match: 4. The CDR3 length is 15 residues. Looked up from germline, CDR1 is MNHNS and CDR2 is SASEGT. The CDR3 sequence is CASSGQGRSNQPQHF. CDR3 nucleotide sequence: TGTGCCAGCAGTGGACAGGGAAGAAGCAATCAGCCCCAGCATTTT.

The gene calls are TRBV30 and TRBJ2-7, with unresolved D. Trimming shortened V by 5 bases and J by 7 bases, and 18 bases separated the two germline ends. Germline values: CDR1 GTSNPN, CDR2 SVGIG (reference sequence). The CDR3 contains 13 residues. The CDR3 region is CAWDQPGLREQYF. DNA of the CDR3: TGTGCCTGGGATCAGCCGGGCCTTCGGGAGCAGTACTTC.

Only a few counts were recorded for this clone. This sample includes further DNA sequences coding for the same CDR3. The chain recombines TRBV2 with TRBJ1-1, with 8 bases that match TRBD1. The CDR3 contains 13 residues. The germline V gene encodes CDR1 SNHLY and CDR2 FYNNEI. V dropped 4 bases and J dropped 4; count of bases not matched to a gene: 2. The CDR3 loop reads CASSVGTGTEAFF. Here the CDR3 DNA reads TGTGCCAGCAGTGTCGGGACAGGCACTGAAGCTTTCTTT.

CDR3: CASSLTRTSGSGEQYF. For the CDR3, the DNA is TGTGCCAGCAGCTTAACGAGGACTAGCGGGAGCGGCGAGCAGTACTTC. The chain links TRBV7-3 to TRBJ2-7, with 13 bases that match TRBD2. The CDR3 runs 16 residues. Germline V CDR1 and CDR2: SGHTA, FQGTGA. V trimming: 0 bases; J trimming: 6 bases; junction bases outside the gene matches: 5.

The V and J genes are TRBV2 and TRBJ2-1, with D uncertain. The CDR3 runs to 14 residues. The V gene's germline CDR1 is SNHLY and CDR2 FYNNEI. The ends were cut back, 8 bases at V and 0 bases at J, with 11 bases in the middle. The CDR3 protein is CASSGTSSYNEQFF. Here the CDR3 DNA reads TGTGCCAGCTCAGGTACAAGCTCCTACAATGAGCAGTTCTTC.

This clone turned up a few times. The chain is built from TRBV28 and TRBJ2-1; D not certain. Deletions cut 5 bases from V and 10 bases from J, with 6 bases between. Per the germline V gene, CDR1 is MDHEN and CDR2 is SYDVKM. The CDR3 length is 10 residues. As DNA, the CDR3 is TGTGCCAGCAGTCGGGTAGAGCAGTTCTTC. Its protein product is CASSRVEQFF.

The chain carries TRBV6-5 and TRBJ2-5, with D possibly TRBD2 on 5 matching bases. The V end was cut by 2 bases, the J end by 2 bases, with 9 bases between. This CDR3 region has 14 residues. The V gene's germline CDR1 is MNHEY and CDR2 SVGAGI. CDR3 DNA sequence: TGTGCCAGCAGTTACAATCGGGGACAAGAGACCCAGTACTTC. Its protein product is CASSYNRGQETQYF.

The chain couples TRBV25-1 to TRBJ2-5; TRBD1 might be the D (6 bases). This CDR3 contains 14 residues. CDR1 is MGHDK and CDR2 is SYGVNS in the germline V gene. The V end was cut by 1 base, the J end by 4 bases, with 10 bases between. The CDR3 reads CASSEFRGRETQYF. In DNA form, the CDR3 reads TGTGCCAGCAGTGAATTCAGGGGACGAGAGACCCAGTACTTC. The variable domain in full, with the rest retrieved from reference TRBV25-1 and TRBJ2-5, is EADIYQTPRYLVIGTGKKITLECSQTMGHDKMYWYQQDPGMELHLIHYSYGVNSTEKGDLSSESTVSRIRTEHFPLTLESARPSHTSQYLCASSEFRGRETQYFGPGTRLLVL.

The chain couples TRBV29-1 to TRBJ1-1; D possibly corresponds to TRBD1 (5 bases). CDR3 length: 12 residues. In germline, CDR1 is SQVTM, CDR2 ANQGSEA. V lost 7 bases, J lost 5 bases, and 14 bases lay in between. This CDR3 reads CSGLSGRTEAFF. DNA for the CDR3: TGCAGCGGACTATCAGGGAGAACTGAAGCTTTCTTT.

This clone was seen a few times. This chain joins TRBV9 and TRBJ1-3; no definite D call. V gave up 3 bases and J gave up 3 bases, with 10 bases separating them. This CDR3 is 14 amino acids long. Germline CDR1 is SGDLS and CDR2 is YYNGEE. The CDR3 reads CASSAAGVGNTIYF. CDR3 nucleotide sequence: TGTGCCAGCAGCGCTGCGGGAGTTGGAAACACCATATATTTT.

This rearrangement joins TRBV11-2 to TRBJ2-5; no definite D call. V lost 5 bases to trimming and J lost 1 base, with 14 bases between them. From germline, CDR1 is SGHAT and CDR2 FQNNGV. This CDR3 is 15 amino acids long. CDR3 amino acids: CASSGSTTFQETQYF. The CDR3, as DNA: TGTGCCAGCAGCGGATCCACGACGTTCCAAGAGACCCAGTACTTC. The complete variable domain, with remaining parts taken from reference TRBV11-2 and TRBJ2-5, reads EAGVAQSPRYKIIEKRQSVAFWCNPISGHATLYWYQQILGQGPKLLIQFQNNGVVDDSQLPKDRFSAERLKGVDSTLKIQPAKLEDSAVYLCASSGSTTFQETQYFGPGTRLLVL.

This rearrangement joins TRBV5-1 to TRBJ2-2, with TRBD2 matching over 10 bases. With 0 bases clipped from V and 0 bases from J, the junction kept 5 bases outside the gene matches. The CDR3 extends over 18 amino acids. The germline CDR1 and CDR2 sequences are SGHRS and YFSETQ. The CDR3 DNA sequence: TGCGCCAGCAGCTTGGCGGTAGCGGGAGGCCCGAACACCGGGGAGCTGTTTTTT. Protein product: CASSLAVAGGPNTGELFF.

CDR3 coding DNA: TGTGCCAGCAGCACCAACCCAGGCCTCCACTACTACGAGCAGTACTTC. The encoded protein is CASSTNPGLHYYEQYF. The gene calls are TRBV21-1 and TRBJ2-7. TRBV21-1 is described as a pseudogene. The CDR3 sequence is 16 residues long.

The rearrangement uses TRBV7-4 and TRBJ1-1; 8 bases line up with TRBD1. Germline V gene lookup returns CDR1 SGHVT and CDR2 SQSDAQ. V lost 10 bases and J lost 0; bases outside the gene matches: 4. CDR3 length equals 13 residues. The CDR3 is CATPDRVNTEAFF. As DNA, the CDR3 is TGTGCCACCCCGGACAGGGTGAACACTGAAGCTTTCTTT.

This rearrangement joins TRBV7-6 to TRBJ1-1; TRBD1 might be the D (5 bases). The CDR3 runs to 14 residues. In germline, CDR1 is SGHVS, CDR2 FNYEAQ. The V end lost 6 bases, the J end lost 0 bases, and 11 bases lay between the germline ends. This chain's CDR3 is CASRRGELNTEAFF. CDR3 DNA: TGTGCCAGCAGAAGGGGCGAGCTGAACACTGAAGCTTTCTTT.

This chain uses TRBV29-1 with TRBJ2-3, with D perhaps TRBD1 (5 bases). The CDR3 length is 15 residues. The germline gives CDR1 SQVTM, CDR2 ANQGSEA. V was pared by 3 bases and J by 7 bases, with 20 bases between. CDR3 sequence reads: CSVDVGRALVNTQYF. CDR3 coding DNA: TGCAGCGTTGACGTCGGCAGGGCCCTAGTAAATACGCAGTATTTT.

The rearrangement uses TRBV6-5 and TRBJ2-1; 10 positions agree with TRBD2. The trim removed 4 bases at V and 7 bases at J, leaving 7 bases unmatched. The germline CDR1 and CDR2 sequences are MNHEY and SVGAGI. The CDR3 runs 15 residues. CDR3 protein: CASSSSGSLRNEQFF. As DNA, the CDR3 is TGTGCCAGCAGTTCTAGCGGGAGCTTAAGGAATGAGCAGTTCTTC.